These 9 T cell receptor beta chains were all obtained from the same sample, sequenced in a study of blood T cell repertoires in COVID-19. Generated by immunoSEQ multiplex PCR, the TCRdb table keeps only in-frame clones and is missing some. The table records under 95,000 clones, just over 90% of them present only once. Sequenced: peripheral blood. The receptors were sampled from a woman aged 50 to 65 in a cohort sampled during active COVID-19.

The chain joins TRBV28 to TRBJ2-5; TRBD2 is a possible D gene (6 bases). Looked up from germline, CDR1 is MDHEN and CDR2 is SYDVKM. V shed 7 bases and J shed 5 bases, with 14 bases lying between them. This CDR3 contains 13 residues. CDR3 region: CASTPGEWETQYF. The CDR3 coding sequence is TGTGCCAGCACTCCGGGGGAGTGGGAGACCCAGTACTTC.

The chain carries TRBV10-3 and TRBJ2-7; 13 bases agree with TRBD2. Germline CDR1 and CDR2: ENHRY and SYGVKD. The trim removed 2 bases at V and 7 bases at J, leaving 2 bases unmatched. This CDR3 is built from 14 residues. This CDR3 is CAISEGLAGVEQYF. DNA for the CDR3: TGTGCCATCAGTGAGGGACTAGCGGGAGTGGAGCAGTACTTC.

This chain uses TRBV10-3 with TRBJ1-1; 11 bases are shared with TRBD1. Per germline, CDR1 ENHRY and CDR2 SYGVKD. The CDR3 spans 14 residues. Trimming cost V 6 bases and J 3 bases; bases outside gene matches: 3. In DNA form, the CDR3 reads TGTGCCATCAGCGGGACAGGGGGTGACACTGAAGCTTTCTTT. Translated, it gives CAISGTGGDTEAFF.

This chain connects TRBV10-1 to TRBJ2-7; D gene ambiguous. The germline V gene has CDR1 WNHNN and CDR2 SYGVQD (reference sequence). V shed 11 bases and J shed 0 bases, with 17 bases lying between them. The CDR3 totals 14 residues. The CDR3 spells CAARLVWSSYEQYF. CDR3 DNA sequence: TGCGCCGCCCGGTTGGTGTGGTCCTCCTACGAGCAGTACTTC.

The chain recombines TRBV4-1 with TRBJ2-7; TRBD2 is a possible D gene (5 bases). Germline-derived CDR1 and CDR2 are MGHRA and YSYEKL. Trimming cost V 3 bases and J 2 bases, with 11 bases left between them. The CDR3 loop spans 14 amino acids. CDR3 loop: CASSHETRAYEQYF. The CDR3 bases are TGCGCCAGCAGCCACGAAACTAGGGCCTACGAGCAGTACTTC.

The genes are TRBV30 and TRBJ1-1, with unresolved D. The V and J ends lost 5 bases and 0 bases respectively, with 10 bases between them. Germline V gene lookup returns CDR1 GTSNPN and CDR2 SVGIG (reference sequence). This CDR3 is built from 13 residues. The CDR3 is CAWVPRVNTEAFF. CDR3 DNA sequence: TGTGCCTGGGTGCCGAGAGTGAACACTGAAGCTTTCTTT.

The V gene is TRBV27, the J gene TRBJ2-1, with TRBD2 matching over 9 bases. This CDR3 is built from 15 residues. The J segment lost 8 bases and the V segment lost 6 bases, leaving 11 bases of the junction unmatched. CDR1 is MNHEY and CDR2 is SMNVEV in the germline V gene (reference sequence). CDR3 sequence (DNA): TGTGCCAGCAGCTATTTAGCGGGGGTCGACGATGAGCAGTTCTTC. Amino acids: CASSYLAGVDDEQFF.

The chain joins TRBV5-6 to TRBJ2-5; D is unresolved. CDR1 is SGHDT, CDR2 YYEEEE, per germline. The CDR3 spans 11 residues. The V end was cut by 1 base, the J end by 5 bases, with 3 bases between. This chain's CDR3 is CASSLLETQYF. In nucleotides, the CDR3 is TGTGCCAGCAGCTTGCTGGAGACCCAGTACTTC.

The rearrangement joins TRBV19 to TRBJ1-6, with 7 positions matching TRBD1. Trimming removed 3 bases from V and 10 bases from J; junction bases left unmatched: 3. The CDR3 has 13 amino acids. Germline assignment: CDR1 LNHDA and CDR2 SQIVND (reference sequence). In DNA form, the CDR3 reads TGTGCCAGTAGTATTGGGACAGTCTCACCCCTCCACTTT. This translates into CASSIGTVSPLHF.